Shown below are 7 T cell receptor beta chains from a single sample sequenced in a study of spatial heterogeneity in lung cancer. Overall study findings and caveats: One measure, the expanded intratumoral alpha and beta TCR count, tracked tumor mutation counts.

One entry per CDR3 protein results from TCRdb running MiXCR on the 5' RACE reads. The sample lists under 20,000 distinct CDR3 sequences, around 5% occurring once. Time point of the sample: sample taken at primary tumor resection. Their antigens are not known. The sample in question was lung tumor tissue, obtained at surgery. Receptors originate from a female donor with early-stage non-small cell lung cancer.

This clonotype was seen ten or more times. The chain is built from TRBV6-5 and TRBJ2-5; possible D gene TRBD1, 6 bases. V lost 7 bases and J lost 2, with 11 bases in between. CDR1 is MNHEY, CDR2 SVGAGI, per germline. The length of the CDR3 is 13 residues. The CDR3 region has the DNA TGTGCCAGCAATACAGGGTCGCAAGAGACCCAGTACTTC. Amino acids: CASNTGSQETQYF.

The V gene is TRBV7-8, the J gene TRBJ1-1, with unresolved D. V dropped 5 bases and J dropped 0 bases, with 7 bases sitting between them. Germline V gene lookup returns CDR1 SGHVS and CDR2 FQNEAQ. There are 13 residues in the CDR3. The CDR3 nucleotides read TGTGCCAGCAGCCCCGCGGTGAACACTGAAGCTTTCTTT. Its translation: CASSPAVNTEAFF.

This clonotype was recorded at least ten times. This sequence joins TRBV7-6 and TRBJ1-5; 9 nucleotides align to TRBD1. Germline values: CDR1 SGHVS, CDR2 FNYEAQ. After removal of 5 bases from V and 7 bases from J, the junction contained 6 bases not matched to a gene. This CDR3 region has 14 residues. CDR3 amino acids: CASSPRTGVQPQHF. The CDR3 bases are TGTGCCAGCAGCCCCCGGACAGGGGTACAGCCCCAGCATTTT.

The chain is built from TRBV12-3 or TRBV12-4 and TRBJ2-7, with 9 bases matching TRBD1. V lost 4 bases to trimming and J lost 5 bases; unmatched junction nucleotides: 15. There are 17 residues in the CDR3. The CDR3 protein is CASSSLGTGYTSDEQYF. CDR3 coding DNA: TGTGCCAGCAGTTCCCTGGGGACAGGGTATACTTCGGACGAGCAGTACTTC.

This clonotype was picked up many times. The chain joins TRBV18 to TRBJ1-5, with D possibly being TRBD1 (5 bases). The CDR3 contains 15 residues. V was pared by 6 bases and J by 2 bases, with 14 bases between. Germline-derived CDR1 and CDR2 are KGHSH and LQKENI. The CDR3 nucleotides are TGTGCCAGCTCTCCTGACAGTAATCGCAATCAGCCCCAGCATTTT. Translating it yields CASSPDSNRNQPQHF.

The DNA for the CDR3 is TGCGCCAGCAGCTTGGACCCTAGCGGAATGTACGAGCAGTACTTC. It yields the protein CASSLDPSGMYEQYF. J is TRBJ2-7 and V is TRBV5-1; 7 positions agree with TRBD2. The V segment lost 0 bases and the J segment 4 bases; nucleotides outside the gene matches: 7. This CDR3 is 15 amino acids long. Germline V gives CDR1 SGHRS, CDR2 YFSETQ.

This clonotype was seen many times. The chain has TRBV20-1 and TRBJ2-1, with 12 bases aligning to TRBD2. CDR1 DFQATT and CDR2 SNEGSKA come from the germline V gene (reference sequence). This CDR3 region has 13 residues. V lost 2 bases and J lost 7; bases outside the gene matches: 0. CDR3 bases: TGCAGTGCTAGACTAGCGGGAGGGAATGAGCAGTTCTTC. The encoded protein is CSARLAGGNEQFF.